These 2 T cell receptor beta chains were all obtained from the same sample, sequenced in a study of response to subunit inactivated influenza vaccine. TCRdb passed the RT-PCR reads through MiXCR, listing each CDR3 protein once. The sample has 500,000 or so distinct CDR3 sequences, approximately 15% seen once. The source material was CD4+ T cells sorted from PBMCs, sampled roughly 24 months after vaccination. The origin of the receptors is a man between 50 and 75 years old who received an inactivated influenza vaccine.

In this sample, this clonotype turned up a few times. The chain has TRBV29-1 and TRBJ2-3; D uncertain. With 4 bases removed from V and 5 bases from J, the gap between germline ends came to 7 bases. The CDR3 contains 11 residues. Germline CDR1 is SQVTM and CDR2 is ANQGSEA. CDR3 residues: CSVGNRDTQYF. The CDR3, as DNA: TGCAGCGTTGGGAACAGAGATACGCAGTATTTT.

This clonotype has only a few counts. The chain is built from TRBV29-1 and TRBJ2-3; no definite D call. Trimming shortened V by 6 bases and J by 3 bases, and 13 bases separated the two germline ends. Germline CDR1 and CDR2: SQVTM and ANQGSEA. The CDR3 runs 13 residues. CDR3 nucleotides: TGCAGCGTAAGACAAGCCCGAACAGATACGCAGTATTTT. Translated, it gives CSVRQARTDTQYF.